The 30 T cell receptor beta chains reported below all come from one sample, sequenced in a study of shared clonotypes between healthy human individuals. Naive CD8 populations comprised CD45RO-negative cells positively selected for CCR7, excluding terminally differentiated effector memory CD45RA+ cells. Data came from immunoSEQ multiplex PCR; TCRdb stores just in-frame clones and leaves some out. The table records around 2.1 million clones, approximately 94% of them present only once. Sequencing input: naive CD8+ T cells from PBMCs. Source of these receptors: a man between 18 and 35 years old in good health. Some clones in this sample may be carry-over from other donors' samples.

V usage is TRBV27 and J usage is TRBJ2-3; D uncertain. V lost 0 bases and J lost 8, with 12 bases in between. The germline V gene encodes CDR1 MNHEY and CDR2 SMNVEV (reference sequence). CDR3 length equals 14 residues. The CDR3 coding sequence is TGTGCCAGCAGTTTATCCGGTGGGCCAGCTACGCAGTATTTT. The encoded protein is CASSLSGGPATQYF.

The gene calls are TRBV27 and TRBJ2-1, with 10 bases lining up with TRBD2. Trimming at V came to 10 bases and at J to 8 bases, leaving 11 bases not matched to a gene. Germline V gene lookup returns CDR1 MNHEY and CDR2 SMNVEV (reference sequence). The CDR3 is 14 residues long. The CDR3 region is CATRLAGVLHEQFF. Here the CDR3 DNA reads TGTGCCACCCGGCTAGCGGGAGTGTTGCATGAGCAGTTCTTC.

V is TRBV27 and J is TRBJ1-2; no clear D gene. Germline lookup yields CDR1 MNHEY and CDR2 SMNVEV (reference sequence). Trimming stripped 3 bases from V and 0 bases from J, with 14 bases between. The CDR3 consists of 16 residues. CDR3 loop: CASSLGPFPSNYGYTF. CDR3 bases: TGTGCCAGCAGTTTGGGCCCATTCCCTTCTAACTATGGCTACACCTTC.

Regarding this clone: The same CDR3 also results from other DNA sequences found in this sample. The chain couples TRBV7-2 to TRBJ2-3; D is possibly TRBD2 (5 bases). Germline values: CDR1 SGHTA, CDR2 FQGNSA. CDR3 size: 16 residues. Trimming removed 1 base from V and 0 bases from J, with 11 bases in between. The CDR3 DNA is TGTGCCAGCAGCTTAGGTACGGGAATTAGCACAGATACGCAGTATTTT. The encoded protein is CASSLGTGISTDTQYF.

As concerns this clone: Other DNA sequences in this specimen translate into the identical CDR3. The genes are TRBV5-1 and TRBJ2-7; 7 positions match TRBD2. CDR3 length: 14 residues. The V segment lost 0 bases and the J segment 2 bases; nucleotides outside the gene matches: 2. The germline gives CDR1 SGHRS, CDR2 YFSETQ. Written as DNA, the CDR3 is TGCGCCAGCAGCTTGGCGGGAGGCCCCTACGAGCAGTACTTC. Amino acid sequence: CASSLAGGPYEQYF.

This clone is a singleton in its sample. This chain links TRBV9 with TRBJ1-2, with TRBD1 identical over 8 bases. The trim removed 3 bases at V and 6 bases at J, leaving 4 bases unmatched. This CDR3 region has 13 residues. Germline V lookup: CDR1 SGDLS, CDR2 YYNGEE. CDR3 nucleotide sequence: TGTGCCAGCAGCGCAGGGGGCTTTGATGGCTACACCTTC. Residues: CASSAGGFDGYTF.

This clone was recorded only once. The CDR3: CASSFSAGTFTYEQYF. In DNA form, the CDR3 reads TGTGCCAGCAGTTTCTCTGCTGGGACGTTTACCTACGAGCAGTACTTC. This rearrangement joins TRBV27 to TRBJ2-7, with D possibly being TRBD1 or TRBD2 (5 bases each). This CDR3 region has 16 residues. Trimming removed 3 bases at V and 2 bases at J, with 17 bases between. Germline V lookup: CDR1 MNHEY, CDR2 SMNVEV (reference sequence).

This chain uses TRBV28 with TRBJ1-2; D not resolved. The germline CDR1 and CDR2 sequences are MDHEN and SYDVKM. V was shortened by 4 bases and J by 4 bases, with 7 bases between the two germline ends. The CDR3 is 12 residues long. As DNA, the CDR3 is TGTGCCAGCAGTTCTTTCTCCTATGGCTACACCTTC. Translation: CASSSFSYGYTF.

This clone came up a few times. This chain uses TRBV5-6 with TRBJ1-2; D gene unclear. Per the germline V gene, CDR1 is SGHDT and CDR2 is YYEEEE. This CDR3 has 15 amino acids. Trimming shortened V by 0 bases and J by 3 bases, and 12 bases separated the two germline ends. As DNA, the CDR3 is TGTGCCAGCAGCTTGGAGCTTATGAGGTACTATGGCTACACCTTC. Its translation: CASSLELMRYYGYTF.

Concerning this clone: This same CDR3 is encoded by further DNA sequences in the sample. The chain employs TRBV18 and TRBJ2-1; tentative D call: TRBD1 (6 bases). Germline lookup yields CDR1 KGHSH and CDR2 LQKENI. There are 11 residues in the CDR3. The ends were cut back, 6 bases at V and 10 bases at J, with 10 bases in the middle. The CDR3 nucleotides read TGTGCCAGCTCTCCTGGGGGCGAGCAGTTCTTC. Amino acid sequence: CASSPGGEQFF.

The V call is TRBV4-2, the J call TRBJ2-1; 12 bases line up with TRBD2. The V gene's germline CDR1 is LGHNA and CDR2 YNFKEQ. This CDR3 spans 16 amino acids. The J segment lost 2 bases and the V segment lost 4 bases, leaving 3 bases of the junction unmatched. The CDR3 loop is CASSPGLAGPYNEQFF. In DNA form, the CDR3 reads TGTGCCAGCAGCCCAGGACTAGCGGGACCCTACAATGAGCAGTTCTTC.

Only one count was recorded for this clone. The chain has TRBV27 and TRBJ2-5, with D perhaps TRBD1 (5 bases). The CDR3 consists of 16 residues. Looked up from germline, CDR1 is MNHEY and CDR2 is SMNVEV (reference sequence). V was pared by 6 bases and J by 4 bases, with 21 bases between. CDR3 loop: CASRLSPRQGVETQYF. Here the CDR3 DNA reads TGTGCCAGCAGACTAAGTCCGCGACAAGGGGTAGAGACCCAGTACTTC.

This chain links TRBV6-5 with TRBJ1-1; D gene unclear. Trimming took 6 bases from V and 1 from J, leaving 12 bases between them. Germline V gene data show CDR1 as MNHEY and CDR2 as SVGAGI. The CDR3 consists of 14 residues. The CDR3 is CASRPETQNTEAFF. CDR3 DNA sequence: TGTGCCAGCAGACCCGAAACTCAGAACACTGAAGCTTTCTTT.

The chain couples TRBV7-9 to TRBJ1-1; D is uncertain. The V gene's germline CDR1 is SEHNR and CDR2 FQNEAQ (reference sequence). The CDR3 loop spans 15 amino acids. V lost 5 bases, J lost 5 bases, and 18 bases lay in between. The CDR3 DNA reads TGTGCCAGCAGCGCAGCAGGAGCAGGCGGGACTGAAGCTTTCTTT. It translates to CASSAAGAGGTEAFF.

The chain joins TRBV19 to TRBJ2-7; D unclear. Germline V gives CDR1 LNHDA, CDR2 SQIVND (reference sequence). Trimming stripped 9 bases from V and 0 bases from J, with 15 bases between. The CDR3 is 14 residues long. This chain's CDR3 is CASRTGLGSYEQYF. CDR3 nucleotide sequence: TGTGCCAGCCGGACGGGTCTGGGCTCCTACGAGCAGTACTTC. The entire variable domain, with the rest obtained from reference TRBV19 and TRBJ2-7, is as follows: DGGITQSPKYLFRKEGQNVTLSCEQNLNHDAMYWYRQDPGQGLRLIYYSQIVNDFQKGDIAEGYSVSREKKESFPLTVTSAQKNPTAFYLCASRTGLGSYEQYFGPGTRLTVT.

The V gene is TRBV6-5, the J gene TRBJ1-5; D uncertain. The CDR3 sequence is 15 residues long. Germline CDR1 MNHEY, CDR2 SVGAGI. V was cut by 4 bases and J by 0 bases, with 10 bases left in between. The chain's CDR3 is CASSSKGGSNQPQHF. The DNA for the CDR3 is TGTGCCAGCAGTTCGAAGGGAGGTAGCAATCAGCCCCAGCATTTT.

A remark on this clone: Other DNA sequences in this sample translate to the same CDR3. The rearrangement links TRBV11-2 to TRBJ2-7, with D unclear. The CDR3 totals 13 residues. V lost 1 base, J lost 2 bases, and 6 bases lay in between. Germline assignment: CDR1 SGHAT and CDR2 FQNNGV. Here the CDR3 DNA reads TGTGCCAGCAGCTTAGGTGTAACCTACGAGCAGTACTTC. Amino acids: CASSLGVTYEQYF.

V gene TRBV30 combines with J gene TRBJ2-7, with unresolved D. The V gene lost 2 bases and the J gene lost 4 bases, with 12 bases spanning the gap. The CDR3 covers 13 residues. Germline-derived CDR1 and CDR2 are GTSNPN and SVGIG (reference sequence). CDR3: CAWSIKGLYEQYF. Written as DNA, the CDR3 is TGTGCCTGGAGTATAAAGGGCCTTTACGAGCAGTACTTC. The whole variable domain, remainder taken from reference TRBV30 and TRBJ2-7, is SQTIHQWPATLVQPVGSPLSLECTVEGTSNPNLYWYRQAAGRGLQLLFYSVGIGQISSEVPQNLSASRPQDRQFILSSKKLLLSDSGFYLCAWSIKGLYEQYFGPGTRLTVT.

The J gene is TRBJ2-5, the V gene TRBV6-5, with a tentative D call TRBD2 (5 bases). The CDR3 contains 12 residues. Germline CDR1 is MNHEY and CDR2 is SVGAGI. Trimming pared 6 bases from V and 14 bases from J, leaving 19 bases between. The CDR3 sequence: CASSPGGLRLYF. Written as DNA, the CDR3 is TGTGCCAGCAGCCCCGGTGGACTCCGACTTTACTTC.

This rearrangement joins TRBV4-3 to TRBJ1-3, with 7 bases matching TRBD1. The germline gives CDR1 LGHNA, CDR2 YSLEER. V lost 3 bases and J lost 2; bases outside the gene matches: 4. The CDR3 is 15 amino acids. The CDR3 region is CASSQDGTAGNTIYF. The CDR3 DNA is TGCGCCAGCAGCCAGGACGGGACAGCTGGAAACACCATATATTTT.

This chain connects TRBV2 to TRBJ1-2; 8 bases fit TRBD1. The V gene's germline CDR1 is SNHLY and CDR2 FYNNEI. This CDR3 region has 15 residues. The trim removed 3 bases at V and 8 bases at J, leaving 11 bases unmatched. CDR3 in amino acids: CASSEGQAADGGYTF. CDR3 in DNA: TGTGCCAGCAGTGAGGGACAGGCGGCGGATGGGGGCTACACCTTC.

This clone appeared a single time. The gene calls are TRBV5-6 and TRBJ1-2; D remains unclear. CDR1 SGHDT and CDR2 YYEEEE come from the germline V gene. CDR3 length: 14 residues. Trimming removed 1 base at V and 6 bases at J, with 13 bases between. The CDR3 here is CASSLSLLSHGYTF. The CDR3 nucleotides are TGTGCCAGCAGCTTGTCCCTCCTGAGTCATGGCTACACCTTC.

This chain uses TRBV28 with TRBJ2-5; 9 positions match TRBD2. Germline CDR1 is MDHEN and CDR2 is SYDVKM. V was pared by 7 bases and J by 1 base, with 7 bases of the junction left unmatched. CDR3 length equals 15 residues. The CDR3 coding sequence is TGTGCCAGCACCCGACTAGCGGACCTCCAAGAGACCCAGTACTTC. Protein sequence: CASTRLADLQETQYF.

The chain uses TRBV2 and TRBJ2-7, with D tentatively TRBD1 (5 bases). Germline assignment: CDR1 SNHLY and CDR2 FYNNEI. The CDR3 length is 15 residues. The V end lost 3 bases, the J end lost 1 base, and 13 bases lay between the germline ends. The CDR3 DNA reads as TGTGCCAGCAGTGATCCCAGGGTGGGTTCCTACGAGCAGTACTTC. Its translation: CASSDPRVGSYEQYF.

The J gene is TRBJ2-3, the V gene TRBV27; the match to TRBD2 covers 8 bases. The CDR3 runs 16 residues. The trim removed 5 bases at V and 2 bases at J, leaving 9 bases unmatched. Germline V gene lookup returns CDR1 MNHEY and CDR2 SMNVEV (reference sequence). The CDR3 bases are TGTGCCAGCAGTCTTGTTGGCGGGAGGATCACAGATACGCAGTATTTT. This encodes CASSLVGGRITDTQYF.

V is TRBV27 and J is TRBJ1-5, with D tentatively TRBD1 (6 bases). This CDR3 comprises 14 residues. Germline loops: CDR1 MNHEY, CDR2 SMNVEV (reference sequence). Trimming took 5 bases from V and 2 from J, leaving 10 bases between them. The CDR3 loop reads CASSSNRGNQPQHF. CDR3 nucleotide sequence: TGTGCCAGCAGTAGTAACAGGGGCAATCAGCCCCAGCATTTT.

The rearrangement joins TRBV5-8 to TRBJ2-5, with D uncertain. The CDR3 has 15 residues. The ends were cut back, 4 bases at V and 2 bases at J, with 15 bases in the middle. CDR1 is SGHTS and CDR2 is YDEGEE in the germline V gene. The CDR3 DNA follows: TGTGCCAGCAGCAAAACAGAATCACCTCAAGAGACCCAGTACTTC. Protein sequence: CASSKTESPQETQYF.

The chain carries TRBV5-8 and TRBJ2-7, with D perhaps matching TRBD1 or TRBD2 (5 bases each). V was clipped by 5 bases and J by 9 bases, with 15 bases between them. Germline CDR1 reads SGHTS; CDR2 reads YDEGEE. This CDR3 has 12 residues. The CDR3 here is CASRTLRGAQYF. The DNA for the CDR3 is TGTGCCAGCAGAACTTTAAGGGGAGCGCAGTACTTC.

The V call is TRBV6-5, the J call TRBJ2-7; 7 bases are a match to TRBD2. The V and J ends lost 4 bases and 2 bases, in that order; junction bases with no gene match: 5. Per the germline V gene, CDR1 is MNHEY and CDR2 is SVGAGI. CDR3 length: 14 amino acids. CDR3 bases: TGTGCCAGCAGTTGGGCGGGAGCGGCCTACGAGCAGTACTTC. It translates to CASSWAGAAYEQYF.

The J gene is TRBJ1-6, the V gene TRBV11-2, with D unresolved. The CDR3 is made up of 16 amino acids. In germline, CDR1 is SGHAT, CDR2 FQNNGV. V was trimmed by 5 bases and J by 6 bases, leaving 17 bases between them. The CDR3, as DNA: TGTGCCAGCAGCCTGCTTGCGGTGGGCGGTAATTCACCCCTCCACTTT. This translates into CASSLLAVGGNSPLHF. Filled out from reference TRBV11-2 and TRBJ1-6, the complete variable domain reads EAGVAQSPRYKIIEKRQSVAFWCNPISGHATLYWYQQILGQGPKLLIQFQNNGVVDDSQLPKDRFSAERLKGVDSTLKIQPAKLEDSAVYLCASSLLAVGGNSPLHFGNGTRLTVT.